This TCR beta chain was observed in a study of blood T cell repertoires in COVID-19. Looking at the study overall: The study drew acute and convalescent COVID-19 samples from the United States, Italy and Spain. The analysed material was cDNA or gDNA that came from T cells, B-cell-depleted T cells, or PBMCs.

The CDR3 has 13 residues. J lost 5 bases, V lost 4 bases, and 5 bases had no gene match. Germline V gene data show CDR1 as KGHSH and CDR2 as LQKENI. Original data processing: Estimated nucleated cell counts came from reference gene primer amplification. The assay was immunoSEQ multiplex PCR, and TCRdb's table has in-frame clones only and misses some. Clone size and V and J calls were adopted from that table, with D and trimming inferred from the DNA. The table records about 82,000 clones, about 80% of them present only once. Sequencing was done on a sample of peripheral blood. This clonotype was obtained from a woman between 35 and 50 years old with active or convalescent COVID-19. This chain joins TRBV18 and TRBJ2-7; 7 bases align to TRBD1. The CDR3 here is CASSRYRGDEQYF. The CDR3 DNA follows: TGTGCCAGCTCACGCTACAGGGGAGACGAGCAGTACTTC.